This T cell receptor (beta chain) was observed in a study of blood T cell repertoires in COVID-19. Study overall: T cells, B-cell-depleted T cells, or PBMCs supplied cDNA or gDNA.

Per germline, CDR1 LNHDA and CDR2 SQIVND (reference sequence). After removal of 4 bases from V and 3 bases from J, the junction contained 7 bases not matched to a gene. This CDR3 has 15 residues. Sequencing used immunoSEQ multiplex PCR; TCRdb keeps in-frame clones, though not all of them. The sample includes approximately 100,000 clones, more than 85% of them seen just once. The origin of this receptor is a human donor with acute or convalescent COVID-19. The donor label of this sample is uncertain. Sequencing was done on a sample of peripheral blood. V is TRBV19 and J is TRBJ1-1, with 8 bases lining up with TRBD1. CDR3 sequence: CASSRVDRDYTEAFF. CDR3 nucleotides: TGTGCCAGTAGTAGAGTGGACAGGGACTACACTGAAGCTTTCTTT. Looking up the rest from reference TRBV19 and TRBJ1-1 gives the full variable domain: DGGITQSPKYLFRKEGQNVTLSCEQNLNHDAMYWYRQDPGQGLRLIYYSQIVNDFQKGDIAEGYSVSREKKESFPLTVTSAQKNPTAFYLCASSRVDRDYTEAFFGQGTRLTVV.